These 6 T cell receptor beta chains were all obtained from the same sample, sequenced in a study of blood T cell repertoires in COVID-19. Assay used: immunoSEQ multiplex PCR; TCRdb lists only in-frame clones, some missing. Of 95,000 to 150,000 clones in the sample, about 79% were seen once. The sequenced sample consisted of peripheral blood. The receptors here all came from a man aged 35-49 years with active or convalescent COVID-19.

This clone was detected a few times. The rearrangement joins TRBV4-2 to TRBJ1-5; 8 bases align to TRBD1. The CDR3 has 15 amino acids. V was clipped by 4 bases and J by 5 bases; unmatched bases: 7. Germline-derived CDR1 and CDR2 are LGHNA and YNFKEQ. CDR3 nucleotide sequence: TGTGCCAGCAGCCGGGGACAGGCCCAAGATCAGCCCCAGCATTTT. This codes for CASSRGQAQDQPQHF.

This clone was detected only a few times. The chain uses TRBV6-5 and TRBJ1-5; D may be TRBD1 (6 bases). The germline V and J ends were trimmed by 5 bases and 0 bases, with 11 bases remaining between them. CDR1 is MNHEY, CDR2 SVGAGI, per germline. CDR3 length equals 15 residues. The CDR3 nucleotides are TGTGCCAGCAGTCAGGGGCGGATTAGCAATCAGCCCCAGCATTTT. Its protein product is CASSQGRISNQPQHF.

The rearrangement joins TRBV25-1 to TRBJ2-7; 7 positions agree with TRBD2. The V and J ends lost 6 bases and 3 bases, in that order; junction bases with no gene match: 14. CDR1 MGHDK and CDR2 SYGVNS come from the germline V gene. The CDR3 has 16 amino acids. The CDR3 sequence: CASSRRFAGVNYEQYF. The DNA of the CDR3 is TGTGCCAGCAGCCGACGATTCGCGGGGGTCAACTACGAGCAGTACTTC.

The rearrangement joins TRBV3-1 (or the pseudogene TRBV3-2) to TRBJ1-3; D possibly corresponds to TRBD1 (6 bases). The germline V gene has CDR1 LGHDT and CDR2 YNNKEL (reference sequence). V was cut by 0 bases and J by 3 bases, with 15 bases left in between. The length of the CDR3 is 17 residues. Written as DNA, the CDR3 is TGTGCCAGCAGCCAAGAACGCGACAGGATAGATGGAAACACCATATATTTT. Translating gives CASSQERDRIDGNTIYF.

The table lists this clone with a few counts. V usage is TRBV28 and J usage is TRBJ1-5, with 8 nucleotides matching TRBD1. Germline V gene lookup returns CDR1 MDHEN and CDR2 SYDVKM. V was pared by 4 bases and J by 6 bases, with 11 bases of the junction left unmatched. The CDR3 loop spans 16 amino acids. This chain's CDR3 is CASSSRTGWDRQPQHF. Here the CDR3 DNA reads TGTGCCAGCAGTTCCCGGACAGGGTGGGACCGTCAGCCCCAGCATTTT.

This chain connects TRBV6-5 to TRBJ1-1; the match to TRBD1 covers 7 bases. CDR3 length: 12 amino acids. The germline gives CDR1 MNHEY, CDR2 SVGAGI. V shed 10 bases and J 3 bases; nucleotides not matched to a gene: 5. CDR3 bases: TGTGCCACTTTACAGGGGTACACTGAAGCTTTCTTT. Translation gives CATLQGYTEAFF.